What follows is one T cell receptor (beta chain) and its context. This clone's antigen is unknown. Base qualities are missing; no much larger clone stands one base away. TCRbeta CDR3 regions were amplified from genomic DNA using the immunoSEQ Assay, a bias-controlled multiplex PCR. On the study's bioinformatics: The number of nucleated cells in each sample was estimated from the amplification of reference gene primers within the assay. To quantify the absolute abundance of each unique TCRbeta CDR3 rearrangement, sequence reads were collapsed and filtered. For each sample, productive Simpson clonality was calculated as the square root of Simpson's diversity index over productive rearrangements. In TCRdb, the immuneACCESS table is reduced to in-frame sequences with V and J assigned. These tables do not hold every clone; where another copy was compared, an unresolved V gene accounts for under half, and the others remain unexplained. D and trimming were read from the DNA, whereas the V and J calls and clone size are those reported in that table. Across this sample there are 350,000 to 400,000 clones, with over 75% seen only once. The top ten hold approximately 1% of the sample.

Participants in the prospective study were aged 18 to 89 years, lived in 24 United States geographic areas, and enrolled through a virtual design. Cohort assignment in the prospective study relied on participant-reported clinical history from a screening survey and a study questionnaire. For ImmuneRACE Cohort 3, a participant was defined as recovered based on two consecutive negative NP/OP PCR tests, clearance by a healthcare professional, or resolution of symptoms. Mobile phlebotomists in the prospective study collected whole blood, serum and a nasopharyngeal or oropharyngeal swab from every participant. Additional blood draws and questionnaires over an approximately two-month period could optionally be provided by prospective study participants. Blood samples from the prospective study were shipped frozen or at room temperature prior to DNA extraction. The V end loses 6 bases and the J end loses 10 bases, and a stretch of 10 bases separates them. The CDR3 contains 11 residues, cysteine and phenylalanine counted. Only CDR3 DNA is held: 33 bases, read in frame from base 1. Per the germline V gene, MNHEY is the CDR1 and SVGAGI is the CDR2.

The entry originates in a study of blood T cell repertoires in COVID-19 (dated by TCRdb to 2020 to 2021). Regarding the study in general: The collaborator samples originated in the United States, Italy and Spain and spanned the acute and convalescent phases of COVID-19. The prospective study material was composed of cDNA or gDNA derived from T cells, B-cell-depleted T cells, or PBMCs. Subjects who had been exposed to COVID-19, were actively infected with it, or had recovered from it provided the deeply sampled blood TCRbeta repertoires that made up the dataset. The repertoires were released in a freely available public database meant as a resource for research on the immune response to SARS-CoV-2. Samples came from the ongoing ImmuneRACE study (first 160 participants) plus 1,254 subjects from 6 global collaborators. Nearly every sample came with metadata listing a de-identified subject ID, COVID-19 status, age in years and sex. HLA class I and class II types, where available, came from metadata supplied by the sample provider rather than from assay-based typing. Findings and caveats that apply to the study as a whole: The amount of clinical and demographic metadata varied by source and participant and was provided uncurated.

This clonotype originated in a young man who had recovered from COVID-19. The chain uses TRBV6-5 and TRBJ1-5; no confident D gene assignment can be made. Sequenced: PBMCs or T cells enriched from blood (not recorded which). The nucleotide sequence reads TGTGCCAGCAGCGGCAGGTTTCCCCAGCATTTT. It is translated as CASSGRFPQHF.